These T cell receptor beta chains were read from a single sample in a study of shared clonotypes between healthy human individuals. Here immunoSEQ multiplex PCR was the method, and the copy in TCRdb shows in-frame clones only, minus some. This repertoire shows a few million clones, roughly nine tenths found once; its top ten account for about 0.13%. The sequenced sample consisted of naive CD4+ T cells sorted from blood. The receptors shown here come from a man between 18 and 29 years old in good health. Each CDR3 is given without its conserved first and last residue. Only some rows state a clone size, as once, few, many or a class for expanded clones.

TRBJ2-1,-,TRBV5-1,ASSSTAGGAYNEQF
TRBJ2-3,-,TRBV9,ASSVGGAGTDTQY
TRBJ1-1,once,TRBV7-9,ASSSRTVMNTEAF
TRBJ2-2,-,TRBV6-6,ASRGDGNTGELF
TRBJ2-1,once,TRBV27,ASSPSDRRVNEQF
TRBJ2-7,-,TRBV5-1,ASSLMAGVPYEQY
TRBJ2-2,-,TRBV7-7,ASSLSTTGELF
TRBJ2-2,once,TRBV7-9,ASSLVGRHTGELF
TRBJ2-1,-,TRBV4-3,ASSQVKMIHSSYNEQF
TRBJ2-3,-,TRBV11-2,ASSRGTSTDTQY
TRBJ1-4,-,TRBV19,ASSRPWANEKLF
TRBJ1-6,-,TRBV11-2,ASSSLLGPPWDSPLH
TRBJ1-2,-,TRBV28,ASLQPPGRGYT
TRBJ2-3,-,TRBV18,ASSPPGQSTDTQY
TRBJ1-3,-,TRBV9,ASSVGIGGSGNTIY
TRBJ2-7,-,TRBV27,ASSFEGGLSYEQY
TRBJ2-5,-,TRBV6-1,ASSEARGAAETQY
TRBJ2-5,few,TRBV28,ASRLGAKETQY
TRBJ2-2,once,TRBV5-1,ASSLDQGFRTGELF
TRBJ1-4,-,TRBV21-1,ASSKGGPRQEHNEKLF